Below, 29 T cell receptor beta chains from the same sample are listed, as sequenced in a study of multiple sclerosis patients with progressive multifocal leukoencephalopathy. Data came from immunoSEQ multiplex PCR; TCRdb stores just in-frame clones and leaves some out. This sample has roughly 32,000 clones, with roughly nine tenths found just once. As to time point: time of PML onset. Sequenced here: PBMCs, sampled from a patient treated with natalizumab. The receptor source for this set is a human donor with progressive multifocal leukoencephalopathy.

This chain connects TRBV4-3 to TRBJ1-4; 7 nucleotides line up with TRBD1. After removal of 3 bases from V and 8 bases from J, the junction contained 15 bases not matched to a gene. Germline V gene data show CDR1 as LGHNA and CDR2 as YSLEER. The CDR3 is 17 residues long. CDR3 region: CASSQTGPRTGGEKLFF. In DNA, the CDR3 is TGCGCCAGCAGCCAGACAGGGCCCCGGACTGGGGGGGAAAAACTGTTTTTT.

Turning to this clone: Other DNA sequences from this sample encode an identical CDR3 as well. The CDR3 sequence is CSVEGETGGSKYNEQFF. The CDR3 DNA reads as TGCAGCGTTGAAGGAGAGACAGGGGGTTCGAAGTACAATGAGCAGTTCTTC. This chain joins TRBV29-1 and TRBJ2-1; TRBD1 aligns across 9 bases. V was pared by 1 base and J by 4 bases, with 11 bases of the junction left unmatched. This CDR3 has 17 residues. CDR1 is SQVTM and CDR2 is ANQGSEA in the germline V gene.

The rearrangement joins TRBV7-9 to TRBJ1-1; 11 bases match TRBD1. CDR1 and CDR2 (germline): SEHNR, FQNEAQ (reference sequence). The CDR3 totals 18 residues. The J segment lost 1 base and the V segment lost 1 base, leaving 8 bases of the junction unmatched. CDR3 bases: TGTGCCAGCAGCTTAGGGACAGGGGGCAGGCGCGGGAACACTGAAGCTTTCTTT. Translated, it gives CASSLGTGGRRGNTEAFF.

This chain connects TRBV9 to TRBJ2-1, with 11 bases matching TRBD2. The V gene's germline CDR1 is SGDLS and CDR2 YYNGEE. The CDR3 consists of 15 residues. The V and J ends lost 4 bases and 6 bases, in that order; junction bases with no gene match: 6. CDR3 bases: TGTGCCAGCAGCCCCCGACTAGCGGGAATCAATGAGCAGTTCTTC. Protein product: CASSPRLAGINEQFF. Combining the CDR3 with reference TRBV9 and TRBJ2-1 gives the whole variable domain DSGVTQTPKHLITATGQRVTLRCSPRSGDLSVYWYQQSLDQGLQFLIQYYNGEERAKGNILERFSAQQFPDLHSELNLSSLELGDSALYFCASSPRLAGINEQFFGPGTRLTVL.

V usage is TRBV19 and J usage is TRBJ1-1; no definite D call. The V gene lost 5 bases and the J gene lost 0 bases, with 10 bases spanning the gap. The CDR3 is 14 residues long. Per germline, CDR1 LNHDA and CDR2 SQIVND (reference sequence). The CDR3 DNA reads TGTGCCAGTAGTCTTGGACGGGTGAACACTGAAGCTTTCTTT. Protein: CASSLGRVNTEAFF.

The chain has TRBV7-6 and TRBJ1-6, with no clear D. The CDR3 covers 14 residues. Germline CDR1 and CDR2: SGHVS and FNYEAQ. The V and J ends lost 0 bases and 2 bases respectively, with 2 bases between them. The CDR3 sequence is CASSLAPYNSPLHF. The DNA for the CDR3 is TGTGCCAGCAGCTTAGCTCCCTATAATTCACCCCTCCACTTT.

The rearrangement links TRBV7-9 to TRBJ1-3; no definite D call. The length of the CDR3 is 15 residues. V shed 1 base and J shed 0 bases, with 7 bases lying between them. From germline, CDR1 is SEHNR and CDR2 FQNEAQ (reference sequence). DNA of the CDR3: TGTGCCAGCAGCTTAGTGGGTGGCTCTGGAAACACCATATATTTT. This encodes CASSLVGGSGNTIYF.

V and J are TRBV28 and TRBJ2-1, with D uncertain. The CDR3 spans 12 residues. Germline V lookup: CDR1 MDHEN, CDR2 SYDVKM. V dropped 6 bases and J dropped 8 bases, with 11 bases sitting between them. As DNA, the CDR3 is TGTGCCAGCAGACGAAGGGTGGATGAGCAGTTCTTC. As protein: CASRRRVDEQFF. The full variable domain, its missing parts supplied by reference TRBV28 and TRBJ2-1, is DVKVTQSSRYLVKRTGEKVFLECVQDMDHENMFWYRQDPGLGLRLIYFSYDVKMKEKGDIPEGYSVSREKKERFSLILESASTNQTSMYLCASRRRVDEQFFGPGTRLTVL.

The table lists this clone with a few counts. The chain couples TRBV11-2 to TRBJ2-7, with 8 bases fitting TRBD1. Germline CDR1 is SGHAT and CDR2 is FQNNGV. Trimming at V came to 3 bases and at J to 5 bases, leaving 6 bases not matched to a gene. This CDR3 has 14 amino acids. CDR3 loop: CASSFPDRGDEQYF. The CDR3 DNA sequence: TGTGCCAGCAGCTTCCCCGACAGGGGAGACGAGCAGTACTTC.

This sequence joins TRBV7-3 and TRBJ2-1, with 7 bases lining up with TRBD2. Germline CDR1 SGHTA, CDR2 FQGTGA. The CDR3 covers 13 residues. After removal of 3 bases from V and 8 bases from J, the junction contained 4 bases not matched to a gene. The DNA for the CDR3 is TGTGCCAGCAGCTTCGGGGGGATCGATGAGCAGTTCTTC. This translates into CASSFGGIDEQFF.

CDR3 sequence: CAWSVGRISYEQYF. The DNA of the CDR3 is TGTGCCTGGAGTGTAGGGCGGATCTCCTACGAGCAGTACTTC. The chain uses TRBV30 and TRBJ2-7; D is undetermined. CDR1 and CDR2 from the germline V gene are GTSNPN and SVGIG (reference sequence). This CDR3 is 14 amino acids long. V lost 0 bases and J 0 bases, leaving 9 bases between the germline ends.

This clone was seen a few times. The chain recombines TRBV6-5 with TRBJ2-1, with D perhaps TRBD2 (6 bases). The germline V gene encodes CDR1 MNHEY and CDR2 SVGAGI. The V gene lost 7 bases and the J gene lost 10 bases, with 14 bases spanning the gap. The CDR3 runs to 12 residues. CDR3 amino acids: CASNPPREEQFF. The CDR3 coding sequence is TGTGCCAGCAACCCCCCTCGGGAGGAGCAGTTCTTC.

This clone was counted a few times. For the CDR3, the DNA is TGCGCCAGCAGCTTGGGAGCAGGGGGCAATGAGCAGTTCTTC. This translates into CASSLGAGGNEQFF. J is TRBJ2-1 and V is TRBV5-1; 7 bases align to TRBD1. Trimming at V came to 0 bases and at J to 6 bases, leaving 3 bases not matched to a gene. The length of the CDR3 is 14 residues. CDR1 is SGHRS and CDR2 is YFSETQ in the germline V gene.

The J gene is TRBJ2-3, the V gene TRBV13; D is unclear. Germline V gives CDR1 PRHDT, CDR2 FYEKMQ (reference sequence). This CDR3 is 11 amino acids long. Deletions cut 2 bases from V and 5 bases from J, with 2 bases between. CDR3 coding DNA: TGTGCCAGCAGCTTAATAGATACGCAGTATTTT. Protein: CASSLIDTQYF.

V and J are TRBV6-5 and TRBJ2-7, with D unresolved. This CDR3 is built from 13 residues. V was pared by 2 bases and J by 3 bases, with 8 bases between. Germline V gives CDR1 MNHEY, CDR2 SVGAGI. This chain's CDR3 is CASSYVVNYEQYF. For the CDR3, the DNA is TGTGCCAGCAGTTACGTCGTAAACTACGAGCAGTACTTC.

The chain carries TRBV7-2 and TRBJ2-2; D unresolved. The length of the CDR3 is 13 residues. Germline V gene lookup returns CDR1 SGHTA and CDR2 FQGNSA. Trimming pared 6 bases from V and 5 bases from J, leaving 10 bases between. The CDR3 DNA is TGTGCCAGCAGACTTCAACAGACCGGGGAGCTGTTTTTT. This encodes CASRLQQTGELFF.

This chain uses TRBV29-1 with TRBJ1-2; D is possibly TRBD1 (5 bases). CDR3 length: 13 residues. CDR1 is SQVTM, CDR2 ANQGSEA, per germline. The ends were cut back, 3 bases at V and 6 bases at J, with 14 bases in the middle. This CDR3 is CSVEERGADGYTF. CDR3 coding DNA: TGCAGCGTTGAGGAAAGAGGGGCGGATGGCTACACCTTC.

A few counts support this clone. V and J are TRBV2 and TRBJ1-2; perhaps TRBD1 as D (6 bases). The CDR3 runs 14 residues. The V gene's germline CDR1 is SNHLY and CDR2 FYNNEI. Trimming took 3 bases from V and 8 from J, leaving 16 bases between them. The CDR3 coding sequence is TGTGCCAGCAGTGAGTCCCATAAGGGGGTCGGCTACACCTTC. Its protein product is CASSESHKGVGYTF.

V usage is TRBV4-3 and J usage is TRBJ2-7, with D possibly being TRBD1 (5 bases). Germline loops: CDR1 LGHNA, CDR2 YSLEER. The CDR3 extends over 16 amino acids. Trimming cost V 0 bases and J 1 base, with 13 bases left between them. The chain's CDR3 is CASSQDGPGKSYEQYF. CDR3 sequence (DNA): TGCGCCAGCAGCCAAGATGGGCCAGGGAAATCCTACGAGCAGTACTTC.

This sequence joins TRBV6-5 and TRBJ1-2; D is unresolved. V lost 5 bases and J 3 bases, leaving 10 bases between the germline ends. CDR1 is MNHEY, CDR2 SVGAGI, per germline. The CDR3 covers 13 residues. The CDR3 region is CASSPQRYYGYTF. CDR3 nucleotide sequence: TGTGCCAGCAGTCCCCAGCGCTACTATGGCTACACCTTC.

This sequence joins TRBV27 and TRBJ2-7; the D is unclear. Germline-derived CDR1 and CDR2 are MNHEY and SMNVEV (reference sequence). The CDR3 has 13 amino acids. The V gene lost 4 bases and the J gene lost 0 bases, with 7 bases spanning the gap. CDR3 bases: TGTGCCAGCAGTTCGGGCGGCTCCTACGAGCAGTACTTC. It codes for CASSSGGSYEQYF.

This clone was observed a handful of times. The chain joins TRBV6-1 to TRBJ2-7; tentative D call: TRBD1 (5 bases). The CDR3 has 15 amino acids. CDR1 and CDR2 from the germline V gene are MNHNS and SASEGT. V shed 4 bases and J shed 1 base, with 14 bases lying between them. The CDR3 here is CASSGTYDISYEQYF. DNA of the CDR3: TGTGCCAGCAGTGGGACATACGATATTTCCTACGAGCAGTACTTC.

The chain combines TRBV5-1 with TRBJ2-1; 11 bases agree with TRBD1. The CDR3 runs 15 residues. Germline loops: CDR1 SGHRS, CDR2 YFSETQ. The V gene end was trimmed by 4 bases and the J gene end by 6 bases; junction bases not matched to a gene: 6. CDR3 amino acids: CASSEGTGGPNEQFF. DNA for the CDR3: TGCGCCAGCAGCGAGGGGACAGGGGGACCCAATGAGCAGTTCTTC.

CDR3 in amino acids: CASSLKAQGTPKNHQPQHF. The DNA for the CDR3 is TGTGCCAGCAGTTTAAAGGCACAGGGGACACCTAAAAACCATCAGCCCCAGCATTTT. The genes are TRBV27 and TRBJ1-5, with 7 nucleotides matching TRBD1. The CDR3 length is 19 residues. Trimming took 2 bases from V and 5 from J; bases not matched to a gene: 18. Germline CDR1 is MNHEY and CDR2 is SMNVEV (reference sequence).

The chain has TRBV29-1 and TRBJ2-7; TRBD2 aligns across 10 bases. J was trimmed by 3 bases and V by 3 bases; bases with no gene match: 20. CDR1 is SQVTM, CDR2 ANQGSEA, per germline. The CDR3 runs to 19 residues. The CDR3 bases are TGCAGCGTTGACGGATCAGGGGCTAGCGGGAGCGGGGGCCTCTACGAGCAGTACTTC. This encodes CSVDGSGASGSGGLYEQYF.

This rearrangement joins TRBV15 to TRBJ1-2; 7 nucleotides agree with TRBD1. The CDR3 sequence is 14 residues long. J lost 1 base, V lost 1 base, and 0 bases had no gene match. Germline V CDR1 and CDR2: LNHNV, YYDKDF (reference sequence). CDR3 DNA: TGTGCCACCAGCAGAGGACAGGGTAACTATGGCTACACCTTC. Its protein product is CATSRGQGNYGYTF.

The genes are TRBV23-1 and TRBJ2-7; D call uncertain. TRBV23-1 is treated as an ORF (open reading frame) with a function not yet certain. The ends were cut back, 3 bases at V and 6 bases at J, with 21 bases in the middle. The CDR3 is 16 amino acids. The CDR3: CASSQPPECVPLEQYF. In DNA, the CDR3 is TGCGCCAGCAGTCAGCCACCCGAATGTGTACCGCTCGAGCAGTACTTC.

Points on this clone: A read error may account for a junction end that differs from germline. This chain links TRBV13 with TRBJ2-3; TRBD2 aligns across 9 bases. From germline, CDR1 is PRHDT and CDR2 FYEKMQ (reference sequence). CDR3 length: 15 amino acids. This CDR3 is CASGLGTSRGDTQYF. The CDR3 region has the DNA TGTGCCAGCGGCTTAGGGACTAGCCGCGGAGATACGCAGTATTTT.

In nucleotides, the CDR3 is TGCGCCAGCAGCCAAGAAAGGGCAGCGTACGAGCAGTACTTC. Its translation: CASSQERAAYEQYF. The V call is TRBV4-3, the J call TRBJ2-7; D call uncertain. Germline loops: CDR1 LGHNA, CDR2 YSLEER. This CDR3 has 14 residues. Trimming cost V 0 bases and J 4 bases, with 10 bases left between them.